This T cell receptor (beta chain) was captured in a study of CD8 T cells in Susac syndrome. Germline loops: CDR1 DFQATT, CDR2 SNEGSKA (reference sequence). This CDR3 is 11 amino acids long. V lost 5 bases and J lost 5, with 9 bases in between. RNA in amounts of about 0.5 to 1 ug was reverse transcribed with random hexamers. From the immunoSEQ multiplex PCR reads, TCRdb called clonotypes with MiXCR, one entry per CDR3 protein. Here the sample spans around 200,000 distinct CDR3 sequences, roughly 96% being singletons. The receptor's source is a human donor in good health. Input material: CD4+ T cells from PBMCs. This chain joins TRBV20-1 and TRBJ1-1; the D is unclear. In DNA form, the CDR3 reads TGCAGTGCTTCCTACAGAACTGAAGCTTTCTTT. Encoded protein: CSASYRTEAFF.